The entry below gives a single TCR beta chain sequence along with its context. Its antigen is still unknown. Base qualities are not provided; no much larger clone lies one nucleotide away. V is clipped by 4 bases and J by 1 base, and the sequence between their germline boundaries is 11 bases long. The germline V gene (reference sequence) provides CDR1 SGHNT and CDR2 YYREEE. The CDR3 starts with the cysteine, ends with the phenylalanine, and has 14 residues. Only the CDR3 portion is preserved as DNA: 42 bases, with reading frame beginning at the first base. This sample's time point label indicates: after dendritic cell vaccination, including at tumor progression/relapse. Patients were selected on the basis of adequate residual fresh-frozen tumor tissue and more than two years of available survival data. None of the glioblastoma patients carried an isocitrate dehydrogenase mutation, although molecular status otherwise varied. PBMC were collected before vaccination, two weeks after the third vaccination, and at tumor progression if tumor progression occurred. The Qiagen DNeasy Blood extraction Kit was used for extraction of genomic DNA.

The immunoSEQ assay amplified TCRB CDR3 regions from 1.5 to 2.5 micrograms of genomic DNA, or from all available DNA when less than that amount was available. The multiplex PCR employed 60 forward primers targeting TCR V beta segments and 13 reverse primers targeting J beta segments. Synthetic control templates were spiked into each sample at limiting dilution to estimate reads per starting template. The Illumina HiSeq System generated 87 bp sequencing reads. The paper's processing steps were these. PCR and sequencing errors were removed by a nearest neighbor algorithm that merged closely related sequences. TCR overlap was measured as the percentage of unique tumor TCR beta sequences also present in the same patient's peripheral blood. TCRdb took this table from immuneACCESS and kept in-frame rearrangements with V and J called. Such tables lack part of the clones; where checked against another copy, unresolved V genes explain under half of the gap, and the rest is unexplained. D and trimming were read from the DNA, whereas the V and J calls and clone size are those reported in that table. In this sample the table shows roughly 100,000 clones, 90% of which occur a single time. Together, the top ten hold 2.7% of the sample.

The data were obtained in a study of glioma-infiltrating T cells after dendritic cell vaccination (dated by TCRdb to 2016 to 2018). Describing the broader study: The cohort comprised around 15 glioblastoma patients from Phase I and II dendritic cell vaccination trials, 9 newly diagnosed and 6 with recurrent disease. The vaccine was prepared from monocyte-derived dendritic cells that were cultured for around 7 days with IL-4 and GM-CSF and then pulsed overnight with autologous tumor lysate. Between about 2002 and 2013, patients were given autologous tumor lysate-pulsed dendritic cell vaccination. Tumor-infiltrating lymphocyte content was quantified and tumor and blood repertoires were compared in dendritic cell-vaccinated glioblastoma patients by deep sequencing of TCR beta CDR3 regions. Each patient got three intradermal injections of the dendritic cell vaccine, spaced at biweekly intervals, in the arm below the axilla. Survival after dendritic cell vaccination was correlated with TCR sequencing metrics, including TIL content and tumor-blood repertoire overlap. Overall results and qualifications from the work: The cohort was small and heterogeneous, only a few patients had full blood and tumor sets, and even fewer had initial-recurrent tumor pairs. After dendritic cell vaccination, a higher estimated pretreatment TIL content predicted longer time to progression and overall survival. No direct relationship between TCR clonality and survival was found, suggesting a diverse polyclonal response may matter. The three-group TCR overlap response model was described as speculative and requiring prospective validation.

The sample consisted of blood, taken after dendritic cell vaccination. This TCR was sampled from a human donor with glioblastoma. The sequence joins TRBV5-4 to TRBJ1-1, with no confident D gene call. The encoded CDR3 is CASSPHPRNTEAFF. In nucleotides, the sequence is TGTGCCAGCAGCCCGCATCCGCGGAACACTGAAGCTTTCTTT.